Listed here are 13 T cell receptor beta chains from one sample, sequenced in a study of shared clonotypes between healthy human individuals. Here immunoSEQ multiplex PCR was the method, and the copy in TCRdb shows in-frame clones only, minus some. The sample has millions of clones; 90% to 95% are singletons. What was sequenced was naive CD4+ T cells sorted from blood. As for subset: CD45RA+ positively selected. These receptors all stem from a man aged 18 to 29 in good health.

V gene TRBV11-2 combines with J gene TRBJ2-7; the D gene could be TRBD1 or TRBD2 (5 bases each). The CDR3 is 16 residues long. The germline V gene has CDR1 SGHAT and CDR2 FQNNGV. With 0 bases removed from V and 0 bases from J, the gap between germline ends came to 12 bases. CDR3 nucleotide sequence: TGTGCCAGCAGCTTAGAAGGGACGGTGACCTCCTACGAGCAGTACTTC. Translated, it gives CASSLEGTVTSYEQYF.

The rearrangement links TRBV4-1 to TRBJ1-5; a weak D match, TRBD1 (5 bases). The CDR3 totals 18 residues. The V and J ends lost 1 base and 0 bases respectively, with 16 bases between them. Germline CDR1 is MGHRA and CDR2 is YSYEKL. The CDR3 sequence is CASSQGPGRKYSNQPQHF. The CDR3 DNA is TGCGCCAGCAGCCAAGGGCCAGGGAGAAAGTATAGCAATCAGCCCCAGCATTTT.

V gene TRBV25-1 combines with J gene TRBJ1-1, with TRBD1 identical over 10 bases. V shed 2 bases and J 3 bases; nucleotides not matched to a gene: 0. CDR3 length: 14 residues. Germline V CDR1 and CDR2: MGHDK, SYGVNS. The CDR3 nucleotides read TGTGCCAGCAGTGAAGGGACAGGGGACACTGAAGCTTTCTTT. Translating it yields CASSEGTGDTEAFF.

The chain recombines TRBV28 with TRBJ1-4; D possibly corresponds to TRBD1 (5 bases). V lost 2 bases and J 6 bases, leaving 13 bases between the germline ends. This CDR3 has 15 residues. From germline, CDR1 is MDHEN and CDR2 SYDVKM. CDR3 protein: CASSLQGSGDEKLFF. The CDR3, as DNA: TGTGCCAGCAGTTTACAGGGATCGGGGGATGAAAAACTGTTTTTT.

The chain uses TRBV6-6 and TRBJ1-6; D perhaps matches TRBD1 (5 bases). The CDR3 totals 14 residues. Germline CDR1 and CDR2: MNHNY and SVGAGI (reference sequence). Trimming took 8 bases from V and 9 from J, leaving 17 bases between them. CDR3 protein: CASRPLQGSSPLHF. DNA for the CDR3: TGTGCCAGCCGCCCCTTGCAGGGCTCTTCACCCCTCCACTTT.

This chain connects TRBV28 to TRBJ2-1; TRBD2 aligns across 10 bases. The CDR3 sequence is 16 residues long. Germline V CDR1 and CDR2: MDHEN, SYDVKM. The ends lost 6 bases at V and 0 bases at J; junction bases unmatched: 5. This CDR3 reads CASSFPSGSSYNEQFF. Here the CDR3 DNA reads TGTGCCAGCAGCTTCCCTAGCGGGAGCTCCTACAATGAGCAGTTCTTC.

The chain links TRBV25-1 to TRBJ2-2; D gene uncertain. This CDR3 spans 15 amino acids. V lost 3 bases to trimming and J lost 4 bases, with 12 bases between them. Germline values: CDR1 MGHDK, CDR2 SYGVNS. CDR3 amino acids: CASSDPRPGTGELFF. The CDR3 nucleotides read TGTGCCAGCAGTGACCCACGGCCGGGCACCGGGGAGCTGTTTTTT.

The chain recombines TRBV6-1 with TRBJ1-1, with D maybe TRBD1 (6 bases). The V end was cut by 0 bases, the J end by 8 bases, with 13 bases between. Germline lookup yields CDR1 MNHNS and CDR2 SASEGT. The CDR3 loop spans 14 amino acids. CDR3 in amino acids: CASSEAPIDREAFF. In DNA form, the CDR3 reads TGTGCCAGCAGTGAAGCTCCGATTGACAGGGAAGCTTTCTTT.

Concerning this clone itself: Different DNA sequences within this sample yield the same CDR3. This chain joins TRBV5-1 and TRBJ2-7; the match to TRBD1 covers 11 bases. Unmatched junction bases numbered 6, after V lost 4 bases and J lost 0 bases. The length of the CDR3 is 16 residues. Germline CDR1 reads SGHRS; CDR2 reads YFSETQ. The CDR3 protein is CASSPTGTGGSYEQYF. CDR3 DNA sequence: TGCGCCAGCAGCCCCACCGGGACAGGGGGCTCCTACGAGCAGTACTTC.

The chain couples TRBV7-2 to TRBJ2-3, with D tentatively TRBD1 (6 bases). Germline loops: CDR1 SGHTA, CDR2 FQGNSA. The CDR3 loop spans 15 amino acids. The V and J ends lost 5 bases and 1 base respectively, with 13 bases between them. CDR3 nucleotides: TGTGCCAGCAGCCCCTCAGGGGTTGGCACAGATACGCAGTATTTT. Translating gives CASSPSGVGTDTQYF.

J is TRBJ1-4 and V is TRBV4-1; D is unresolved. With 6 bases removed from V and 0 bases from J, the gap between germline ends came to 8 bases. This CDR3 is built from 14 residues. Germline CDR1 and CDR2: MGHRA and YSYEKL. CDR3 sequence reads: CASRPLPTNEKLFF. CDR3 DNA sequence: TGCGCCAGCAGGCCGTTACCAACTAATGAAAAACTGTTTTTT.

The chain combines TRBV6-1 with TRBJ1-5; 7 bases align to TRBD1. The CDR3 has 15 residues. Germline trimming cut 5 bases from V and 3 bases from J; bases unmatched to any gene: 7. Germline V lookup: CDR1 MNHNS, CDR2 SASEGT. The CDR3 loop is CASSPGTAINQPQHF. The CDR3 nucleotides are TGTGCCAGCAGTCCTGGGACAGCAATCAATCAGCCCCAGCATTTT.

CDR3 nucleotides: TGTGCCAGCAGCGCCGCCGGGACTAGCAGCGGGGAGCTGTTTTTT. It yields the protein CASSAAGTSSGELFF. The chain recombines TRBV9 with TRBJ2-2; 9 nucleotides line up with TRBD2. The CDR3 is 15 amino acids. V shed 3 bases, J shed 7 bases, and the junction held 7 bases outside the gene matches. Germline CDR1 is SGDLS and CDR2 is YYNGEE.